This T cell receptor (beta chain) came from a study of a mutant IDH1 vaccine in newly diagnosed glioma. Study summary: In weeks 1, 3, 5, 7, 11, 15, 19 and 23, patients were immunized, eight times in all.

Between the trimmed V and J ends, which lost 5 bases and 4 bases, there was a span of 5 bases. The germline gives CDR1 MNHGY, CDR2 SAAAGT. CDR3 length equals 12 residues. Method: immunoSEQ multiplex PCR; TCRdb's copy keeps in-frame clones and lacks some. The sample records about 36,000 clones, 80% being singletons. Study outcomes and limitations: Across multiple MHC alleles, approximately 93% of patients had vaccine-induced responses. Changes to the top peripheral T cell clonotypes appeared unrelated to pseudoprogression.

Time point here: week 11, during vaccination. One vaccine dose held 300 ug of mutant IDH1 20-mer peptide and came with topical imiquimod. Regarding this clone: As yet, its antigen is unknown.

This material consisted of peripheral blood mononuclear cells (PBMCs), taken from a glioma patient whose treatment included an IDH1 peptide vaccine. The chain joins TRBV6-8 to TRBJ2-2; D possibly corresponds to TRBD2 (5 bases). The receptor's source is a woman in her 30s with glioma. Some clones in this sample may be carry-over from other donors' samples. CDR3 sequence reads: CASSEGTGELFF. In nucleotides, the CDR3 is TGTGCCAGCAGTGAGGGCACCGGGGAGCTGTTTTTT.